This T cell receptor beta chain was sequenced for a study of cytotoxic CD8 clonotypes in ibrutinib-treated CLL. The wider study: Investigators reported about 24 partial and 2 complete responses; after median about 70 months, roughly 15 patients remained remitted and roughly twelve progressed.

This clone was found once. Measured with immunoSEQ multiplex PCR; TCRdb has only the in-frame clones, and not every one. Of 200,000 or so clones listed, 79% are singletons. The sample here was PBMCs, taken after 12 months of ibrutinib treatment. The receptor was derived from a human donor with chronic lymphocytic leukemia.

The DNA of the CDR3 is TGTGCCAGCGGGAGAGCGGGGGGGCCCTACGAGCAGTACTTC. This gives the protein CASGRAGGPYEQYF. The chain carries TRBV2 and TRBJ2-7; 10 nucleotides align to TRBD2. Trimming at V came to 8 bases and at J to 2 bases, leaving 6 bases not matched to a gene. From germline, CDR1 is SNHLY and CDR2 FYNNEI. The CDR3 runs to 14 residues.